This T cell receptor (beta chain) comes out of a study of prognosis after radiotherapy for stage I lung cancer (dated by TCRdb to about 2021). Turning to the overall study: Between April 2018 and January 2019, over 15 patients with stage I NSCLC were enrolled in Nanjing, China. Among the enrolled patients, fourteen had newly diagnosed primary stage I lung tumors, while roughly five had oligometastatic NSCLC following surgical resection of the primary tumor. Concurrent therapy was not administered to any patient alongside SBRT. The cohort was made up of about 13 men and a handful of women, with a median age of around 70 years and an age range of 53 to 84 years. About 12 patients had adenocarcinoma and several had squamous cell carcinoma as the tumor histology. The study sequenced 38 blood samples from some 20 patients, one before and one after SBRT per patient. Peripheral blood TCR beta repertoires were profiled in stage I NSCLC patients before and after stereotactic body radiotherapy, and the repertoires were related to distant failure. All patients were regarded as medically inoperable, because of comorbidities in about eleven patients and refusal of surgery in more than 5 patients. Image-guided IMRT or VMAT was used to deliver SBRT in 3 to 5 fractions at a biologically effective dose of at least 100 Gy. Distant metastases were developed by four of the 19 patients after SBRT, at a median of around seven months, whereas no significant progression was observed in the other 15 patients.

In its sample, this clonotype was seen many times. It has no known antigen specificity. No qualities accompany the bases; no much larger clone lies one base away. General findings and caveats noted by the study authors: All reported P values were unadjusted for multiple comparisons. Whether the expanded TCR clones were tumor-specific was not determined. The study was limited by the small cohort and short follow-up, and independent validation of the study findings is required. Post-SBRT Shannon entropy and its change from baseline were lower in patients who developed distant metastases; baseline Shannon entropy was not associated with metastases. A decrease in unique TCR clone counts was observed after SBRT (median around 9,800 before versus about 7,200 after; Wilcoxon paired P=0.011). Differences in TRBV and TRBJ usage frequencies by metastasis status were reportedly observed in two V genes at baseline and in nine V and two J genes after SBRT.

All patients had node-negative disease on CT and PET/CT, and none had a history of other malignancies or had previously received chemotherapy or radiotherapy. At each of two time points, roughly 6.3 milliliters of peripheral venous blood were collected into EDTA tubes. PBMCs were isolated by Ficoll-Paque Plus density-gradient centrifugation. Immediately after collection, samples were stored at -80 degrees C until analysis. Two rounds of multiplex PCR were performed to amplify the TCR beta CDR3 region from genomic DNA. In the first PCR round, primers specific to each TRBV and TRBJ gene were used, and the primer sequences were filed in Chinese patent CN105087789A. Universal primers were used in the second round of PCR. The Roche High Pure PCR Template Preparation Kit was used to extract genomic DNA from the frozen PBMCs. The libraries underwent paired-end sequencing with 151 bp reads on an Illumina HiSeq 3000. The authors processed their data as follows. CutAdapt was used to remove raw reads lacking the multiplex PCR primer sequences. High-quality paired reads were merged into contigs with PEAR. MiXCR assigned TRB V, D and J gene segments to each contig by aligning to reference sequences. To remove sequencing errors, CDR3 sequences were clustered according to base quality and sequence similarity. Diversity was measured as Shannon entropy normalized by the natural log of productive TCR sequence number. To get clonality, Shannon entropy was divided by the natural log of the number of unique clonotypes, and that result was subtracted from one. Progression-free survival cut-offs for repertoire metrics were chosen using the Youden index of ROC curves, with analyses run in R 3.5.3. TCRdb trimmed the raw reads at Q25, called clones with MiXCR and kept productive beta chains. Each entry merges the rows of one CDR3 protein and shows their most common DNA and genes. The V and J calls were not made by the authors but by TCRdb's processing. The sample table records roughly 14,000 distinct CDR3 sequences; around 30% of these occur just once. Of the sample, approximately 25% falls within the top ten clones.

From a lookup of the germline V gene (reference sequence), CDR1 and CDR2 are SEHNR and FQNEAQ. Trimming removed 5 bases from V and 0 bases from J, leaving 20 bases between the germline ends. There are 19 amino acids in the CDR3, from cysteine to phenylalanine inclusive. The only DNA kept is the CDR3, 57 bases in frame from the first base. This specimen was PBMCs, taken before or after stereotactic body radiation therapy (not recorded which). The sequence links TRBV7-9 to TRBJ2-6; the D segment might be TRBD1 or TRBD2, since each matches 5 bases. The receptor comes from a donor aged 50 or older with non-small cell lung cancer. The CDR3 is CASSQRFGVGASGANVLTF. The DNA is TGTGCCAGCAGCCAGCGGTTCGGTGTAGGGGCCTCTGGGGCCAACGTCCTGACTTTC. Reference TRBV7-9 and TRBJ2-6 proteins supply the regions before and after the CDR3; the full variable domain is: DTGVSQNPRHKITKRGQNVTFRCDPISEHNRLYWYRQTLGQGPEFLTYFQNEAQLEKSRLLSDRFSAERPKGSFSTLEIQRTEQGDSAMYLCASSQRFGVGASGANVLTFGAGSRLTVL.